A single sample gave rise to the 10 T cell receptor beta chains below, sequenced in a study of T cells in Graves' hyperthyroidism and ophthalmopathy. TCR beta CDR3 regions were amplified from RNA. An initial round of RT-PCR targeting the TCR CDR3 relied on the HTBI primer set. TCRdb re-called the multiplex PCR reads with MiXCR, one entry per CDR3 protein. The sample shows roughly 740,000 distinct CDR3 sequences, around 15% of them seen only once. The sample comprised blood. Every receptor here comes from a man younger than 35 with Graves' hyperthyroidism.

The J gene is TRBJ2-4, the V gene TRBV4-1; D remains unclear. The CDR3 contains 15 residues. The V gene lost 0 bases and the J gene lost 8 bases, with 14 bases spanning the gap. Germline V gene lookup returns CDR1 MGHRA and CDR2 YSYEKL. Here the CDR3 reads CASSQDKSEAHIQYF. CDR3 nucleotide sequence: TGCGCCAGCAGCCAAGATAAAAGTGAGGCGCACATTCAGTACTTC.

This sequence joins TRBV6-1 and TRBJ1-5, with D perhaps TRBD1 (6 bases). Germline-derived CDR1 and CDR2 are MNHNS and SASEGT. CDR3 size: 14 residues. V gave up 11 bases and J gave up 5 bases, with 19 bases separating them. Written as DNA, the CDR3 is TGTGCCGTTAGGAGGGGGGGCAGTTATCAGCCCCAGCATTTT. Amino acid sequence: CAVRRGGSYQPQHF.

CDR3 sequence (DNA): TGTGCCAGCGCCCCCCGGCAGGAGCACTCTGGAAACACCATATATTTT. Amino acid sequence: CASAPRQEHSGNTIYF. This chain links TRBV11-3 with TRBJ1-3; D not certain. This CDR3 comprises 16 residues. Germline CDR1 reads SGHNT; CDR2 reads YENEEA. The V and J ends lost 8 bases and 0 bases respectively, with 17 bases between them.

There are a few counts of this clonotype. The rearrangement uses TRBV27 and TRBJ2-1; D may be TRBD2 (6 bases). CDR1 and CDR2 (germline): MNHEY, SMNVEV (reference sequence). V lost 5 bases, J lost 9 bases, and 17 bases lay in between. This CDR3 is 14 amino acids long. Here the CDR3 reads CASSDPSREVEQFF. The CDR3 nucleotides read TGTGCCAGCAGTGACCCGAGCAGGGAGGTTGAGCAGTTCTTC.

This clonotype was seen a handful of times. The chain couples TRBV6-1 to TRBJ2-6; TRBD2 aligns across 13 bases. The CDR3 is 17 amino acids. Per germline, CDR1 MNHNS and CDR2 SASEGT. V lost 7 bases and J lost 0; bases outside the gene matches: 3. The CDR3 DNA follows: TGTGCCAGCACCCGGACTAGCGGGGGCTCTGGGGCCAACGTCCTGACTTTC. Amino acid sequence: CASTRTSGGSGANVLTF.

This clonotype was seen repeatedly, ten times or more. The chain uses TRBV28 and TRBJ2-7; D is unresolved. Per germline, CDR1 MDHEN and CDR2 SYDVKM. The V gene lost 6 bases and the J gene lost 0 bases, with 15 bases spanning the gap. The CDR3 loop spans 15 amino acids. Written as DNA, the CDR3 is TGTGCCAGCAGGACTCTCTCTTTGGGCTCCTACGAGCAGTACTTC. It specifies CASRTLSLGSYEQYF.

This clonotype has at least ten counts. This chain connects TRBV6-1 to TRBJ2-7, with D uncertain. CDR3 length: 14 amino acids. The germline CDR1 and CDR2 sequences are MNHNS and SASEGT. V was shortened by 8 bases and J by 3 bases, with 17 bases between the two germline ends. The CDR3 reads CASRKPTANYEQYF. In DNA form, the CDR3 reads TGTGCCAGCCGGAAGCCGACGGCGAACTACGAGCAGTACTTC.

This clonotype has ten or more counts. The chain has TRBV6-2 or TRBV6-3 and TRBJ1-1, with D unclear. The CDR3 has 13 residues. CDR1 and CDR2 (germline): MNHEY, SVGEGT. V was cut by 6 bases and J by 1 base, with 9 bases left in between. CDR3 sequence: CASRSAENTEAFF. CDR3 DNA: TGTGCCAGCAGATCCGCAGAGAACACTGAAGCTTTCTTT.

The table lists this clonotype with many counts. The CDR3 region is CASSFGAGWEFF. The CDR3, as DNA: TGTGCCAGCAGTTTCGGGGCAGGGTGGGAGTTCTTC. The chain uses TRBV28 and TRBJ2-1, with D perhaps assigned TRBD1 or TRBD2 (5 bases each). This CDR3 is 12 amino acids long. Per germline, CDR1 MDHEN and CDR2 SYDVKM. V was trimmed by 3 bases and J by 14 bases, leaving 14 bases between them. The full variable domain, in which reference TRBV28 and TRBJ2-1 provide the parts outside the CDR3, is DVKVTQSSRYLVKRTGEKVFLECVQDMDHENMFWYRQDPGLGLRLIYFSYDVKMKEKGDIPEGYSVSREKKERFSLILESASTNQTSMYLCASSFGAGWEFFGPGTRLTVL.

This clonotype has at least ten counts. The chain couples TRBV6-2 or TRBV6-3 to TRBJ1-1, with D unresolved. Germline V gene sequence: CDR1 MNHEY, CDR2 SVGEGT. This CDR3 spans 16 amino acids. V shed 0 bases and J shed 1 base, with 12 bases lying between them. CDR3 in DNA: TGTGCCAGCAGTTACTCATTCGGGATGGAGAACACTGAAGCTTTCTTT. This sequence encodes CASSYSFGMENTEAFF.